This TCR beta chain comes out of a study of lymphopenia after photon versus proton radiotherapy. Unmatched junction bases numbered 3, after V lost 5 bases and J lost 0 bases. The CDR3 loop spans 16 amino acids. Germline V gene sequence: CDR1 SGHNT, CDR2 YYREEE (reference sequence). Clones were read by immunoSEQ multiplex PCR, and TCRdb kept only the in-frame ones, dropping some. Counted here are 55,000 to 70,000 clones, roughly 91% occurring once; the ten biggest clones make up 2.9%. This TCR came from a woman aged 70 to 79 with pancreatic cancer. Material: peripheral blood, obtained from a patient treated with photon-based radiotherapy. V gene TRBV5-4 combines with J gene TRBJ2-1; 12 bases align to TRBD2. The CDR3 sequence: CASRATSGSSYNEQFF. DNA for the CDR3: TGTGCCAGCAGAGCGACTAGCGGGAGCTCCTACAATGAGCAGTTCTTC. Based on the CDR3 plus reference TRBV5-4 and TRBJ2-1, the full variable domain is ETGVTQSPTHLIKTRGQQVTLRCSSQSGHNTVSWYQQALGQGPQFIFQYYREEENGRGNFPPRFSGLQFPNYSSELNVNALELDDSALYLCASRATSGSSYNEQFFGPGTRLTVL.